The rows below give T cell receptor beta chains drawn from one sample of a study of Ad26.COV2.S vaccination and SARS-CoV-2 variants. Clones were sequenced by immunoSEQ multiplex PCR, and TCRdb holds only the in-frame ones, with some missing. The table lists about 350,000 clones, roughly 90% of them singletons, with approximately 4.5% in the top ten. This specimen was peripheral blood, taken in a trial of Ad26.COV2.S vaccine versus placebo. The receptor set was obtained from a person between 18 and 65 years old who received the Ad26.COV2.S COVID-19 vaccine or a placebo. Each CDR3 is given with its conserved first and last residue. A D gene is named only where the DNA matches it firmly. Some rows have no size entry. The others give once, few or many, or a class for an expanded clone.

size	J	D	V	DNA	CDR3
many	TRBJ2-5	.	TRBV10-3	TGTGCCATCAGTGAGTCGTTGGGATTTGAGACCCAGTACTTC	CAISESLGFETQYF
.	TRBJ1-3	.	TRBV18	TGTGCCAGCTCACCACCGGGAGTTTCTGGAAACACCATATATTTT	CASSPPGVSGNTIYF
.	TRBJ2-2	TRBD1	TRBV5-1	TGCGCCAGCAGCATCGTTCCGGGACAGGGTTTCTACACCGGGGAGCTGTTTTTT	CASSIVPGQGFYTGELFF
.	TRBJ1-1	.	TRBV10-3	TGTGCCATCAGCGATCAAACTACAGGGAACACTGAAGCTTTCTTT	CAISDQTTGNTEAFF
.	TRBJ1-1	TRBD1	TRBV14	TGTGCCAGCAGCCGTCAGGGGGGGATCACTGAAGCTTTCTTT	CASSRQGGITEAFF
.	TRBJ1-5	TRBD1	TRBV6-1	TGTGCCAGCAGTGAGTACCACAGGGGGAATCAGCCCCAGCATTTT	CASSEYHRGNQPQHF
.	TRBJ1-6	.	TRBV5-1	TGCGCCAGCAGCTTGTCGTCCTCAAGGGATAATTCACCCCTCCACTTT	CASSLSSSRDNSPLHF
.	TRBJ2-3	TRBD1	TRBV24-1	TGTGCCACCAGTGATCCGGGACAGGGCAGCACAGATACGCAGTATTTT	CATSDPGQGSTDTQYF
.	TRBJ2-5	.	TRBV28	TGTGCCAGCAGTTCAGGGAACCAAGAGACCCAGTACTTC	CASSSGNQETQYF
.	TRBJ1-6	.	TRBV7-8	TGTGCCAGCAGCTTAGCGGCAGGGAGTAATTCACCCCTCCACTTT	CASSLAAGSNSPLHF
.	TRBJ1-5	TRBD1	TRBV2	TGTGCCAGCAGCCAGACAGGGCCTGTTAATCAGCCCCAGCATTTT	CASSQTGPVNQPQHF
.	TRBJ1-2	TRBD1	TRBV7-2	TGTGCCAGCAGCCATGGGGGGACAGGGGCTAACTATGGCTACACCTTC	CASSHGGTGANYGYTF
.	TRBJ2-2	.	TRBV6-1	TGTGCCAGCAGTGAACAGGGATGGACCGGGGAGCTGTTTTTT	CASSEQGWTGELFF
.	TRBJ1-5	.	TRBV6-5	TGTGCCAGCAGTAATCTTGGAGTAAGTAATCAGCCCCAGCATTTT	CASSNLGVSNQPQHF
few	TRBJ2-2	.	TRBV4-1	TGCGCCAGCAGCCAAGAAGGCAGGCGGGAGCTGTTTTTT	CASSQEGRRELFF
.	TRBJ2-1	TRBD2	TRBV30	TGTGCCTGGATGTCCGGACTAACTAGCGGGTATTACAATGAGCAGTTCTTC	CAWMSGLTSGYYNEQFF